This is a list of T cell receptor beta chains from one sample in a study of blood T cells in healthy people across ages. From the 5' RACE reads, TCRdb called clonotypes with MiXCR, one entry per CDR3 protein. The profile shows about 580,000 distinct CDR3 sequences, around half of them singletons. The sequencing sample was made of blood. The receptors originated from a man at least 80 years old in good health. Each CDR3 is given with its conserved first and last residue. Fields, in order: J gene, D gene, clone size, V gene, CDR3 protein, CDR3 DNA. D genes are given only for firm matches. Some rows have no size entry. The others give once, few or many, or a class for an expanded clone.

j_gene: TRBJ2-7
d_gene: -
abundance: few
v_gene: TRBV20-1
CDR3aa: CSATVGGFSYEQYF
CDR3nt: TGCAGTGCAACAGTCGGGGGTTTCTCCTACGAGCAGTACTTC

j_gene: TRBJ2-7
d_gene: -
abundance: -
v_gene: TRBV10-3
CDR3aa: CAISLDRDHQEAQYF
CDR3nt: TGTGCCATCAGCCTGGACAGAGACCACCAAGAGGCCCAGTACTTC

j_gene: TRBJ2-3
d_gene: -
abundance: few
v_gene: TRBV11-3
CDR3aa: CASSIGTPRADTQYF
CDR3nt: TGTGCCAGCAGCATCGGGACGCCTCGGGCAGATACGCAGTATTTT

j_gene: TRBJ2-5
d_gene: -
abundance: few
v_gene: TRBV28
CDR3aa: CASSLGVTRETQYF
CDR3nt: TGTGCCAGCAGTTTGGGGGTAACGAGGGAGACCCAGTACTTC

j_gene: TRBJ1-5
d_gene: -
abundance: -
v_gene: TRBV12-3/TRBV12-4
CDR3aa: CASSFERKGQPQHF
CDR3nt: TGTGCCAGTAGCTTTGAGCGTAAGGGTCAGCCCCAGCATTTT

j_gene: TRBJ2-7
d_gene: -
abundance: once
v_gene: TRBV7-9
CDR3aa: CASSLTGSPLDEQYF
CDR3nt: TGTGCCAGCAGCTTAACAGGGTCTCCTTTGGACGAGCAGTACTTC

j_gene: TRBJ2-1
d_gene: -
abundance: -
v_gene: TRBV7-9
CDR3aa: CASGPQGTPGGQFF
CDR3nt: TGTGCCAGCGGACCACAGGGGACTCCTGGGGGGCAGTTCTTC

j_gene: TRBJ1-4
d_gene: TRBD1
abundance: once
v_gene: TRBV18
CDR3aa: CASSQTATGGSNEKLFF
CDR3nt: TGTGCCAGCTCGCAAACGGCAACAGGGGGCTCTAATGAAAAACTGTTTTTT

j_gene: TRBJ2-3
d_gene: -
abundance: -
v_gene: TRBV7-9
CDR3aa: CASNPPLAYTQYF
CDR3nt: TGTGCCAGCAACCCTCCGTTAGCGTATACGCAGTATTTT

j_gene: TRBJ2-1
d_gene: -
abundance: -
v_gene: TRBV6-2/TRBV6-3
CDR3aa: CAGSGPTGRSYEQFF
CDR3nt: TGTGCCGGCAGCGGCCCGACTGGGCGATCTTATGAGCAGTTCTTC

j_gene: TRBJ2-1
d_gene: -
abundance: -
v_gene: TRBV5-1
CDR3aa: CASSLAGGVGNGQFF
CDR3nt: TGCGCCAGCAGCTTGGCCGGGGGAGTCGGCAATGGGCAGTTCTTC

j_gene: TRBJ2-7
d_gene: -
abundance: -
v_gene: TRBV7-2
CDR3aa: CASSIRGYEQYF
CDR3nt: TGTGCCAGCAGCATCAGGGGTTACGAGCAGTACTTC

j_gene: TRBJ1-2
d_gene: -
abundance: -
v_gene: TRBV20-1
CDR3aa: CSAQAGRVAYGYTF
CDR3nt: TGCAGTGCTCAGGCTGGCAGGGTGGCCTATGGCTACACCTTC

j_gene: TRBJ2-7
d_gene: -
abundance: many
v_gene: TRBV4-3
CDR3aa: CASSQAASSSYEQYF
CDR3nt: TGCGCCAGCAGCCAAGCGGCTAGCAGCTCCTACGAGCAGTACTTC

j_gene: TRBJ2-7
d_gene: TRBD2
abundance: -
v_gene: TRBV5-4
CDR3aa: CASSEPGTRGYEQYF
CDR3nt: TGTGCCAGCAGCGAGCCCGGGACTAGGGGCTACGAGCAGTACTTC

j_gene: TRBJ2-3
d_gene: -
abundance: -
v_gene: TRBV3-1
CDR3aa: CASSQYASGTDTQYF
CDR3nt: TGTGCCAGCAGCCAATACGCTAGCGGCACAGATACGCAGTATTTT

j_gene: TRBJ2-7
d_gene: TRBD1
abundance: few
v_gene: TRBV27
CDR3aa: CASSAPGQGLYEQYF
CDR3nt: TGTGCCAGCAGTGCCCCCGGACAGGGACTTTACGAGCAGTACTTC

j_gene: TRBJ2-7
d_gene: TRBD2
abundance: -
v_gene: TRBV20-1
CDR3aa: CSATAGASGSYEQYF
CDR3nt: TGCAGTGCCACCGCAGGAGCTAGCGGCTCCTACGAGCAGTACTTC

j_gene: TRBJ2-4
d_gene: -
abundance: few
v_gene: TRBV12-5
CDR3aa: CASGLVPEKNIQYF
CDR3nt: TGTGCTAGTGGTTTGGTACCTGAGAAAAACATTCAGTACTTC

j_gene: TRBJ2-1
d_gene: -
abundance: -
v_gene: TRBV12-3/TRBV12-4
CDR3aa: CASGGWTGSYNEQFF
CDR3nt: TGTGCCAGCGGCGGCTGGACGGGCTCCTACAATGAGCAGTTCTTC

j_gene: TRBJ1-2
d_gene: -
abundance: -
v_gene: TRBV6-5
CDR3aa: CASSQFNRGDYGYTF
CDR3nt: TGTGCCAGCAGCCAATTCAACCGCGGCGACTATGGCTACACCTTC

j_gene: TRBJ2-1
d_gene: -
abundance: few
v_gene: TRBV9
CDR3aa: CASSVGWGRYNEQFF
CDR3nt: TGTGCCAGCAGCGTCGGGTGGGGCAGGTACAATGAGCAGTTCTTC

j_gene: TRBJ2-3
d_gene: TRBD2
abundance: -
v_gene: TRBV20-1
CDR3aa: CSAPTGTSGGDTQYF
CDR3nt: TGCAGTGCGCCAACCGGGACTAGCGGGGGAGATACGCAGTATTTT

j_gene: TRBJ2-2
d_gene: TRBD1
abundance: -
v_gene: TRBV7-2
CDR3aa: CASSLNRVGTGNTGELFF
CDR3nt: TGTGCCAGCAGCTTAAATAGAGTGGGGACAGGGAACACCGGGGAGCTGTTTTTT

j_gene: TRBJ2-1
d_gene: -
abundance: few
v_gene: TRBV5-8
CDR3aa: CASSQWAVEQFF
CDR3nt: TGTGCCAGCAGCCAGTGGGCGGTGGAGCAGTTCTTC

j_gene: TRBJ2-1
d_gene: TRBD2
abundance: -
v_gene: TRBV5-1
CDR3aa: CASSLVAGGSYNGQFF
CDR3nt: TGCGCCAGCAGCTTGGTAGCGGGGGGTTCCTACAATGGGCAGTTCTTC

j_gene: TRBJ2-1
d_gene: TRBD1
abundance: few
v_gene: TRBV7-9
CDR3aa: CASSSRQGYNEQFF
CDR3nt: TGTGCCAGCAGCTCGCGACAGGGTTACAATGAGCAGTTCTTC

j_gene: TRBJ2-3
d_gene: TRBD2
abundance: few
v_gene: TRBV4-2
CDR3aa: CASSQDPDSGGASDTQYF
CDR3nt: TGTGCCAGCAGCCAAGATCCGGATAGCGGGGGGGCATCAGATACGCAGTATTTT

j_gene: TRBJ2-7
d_gene: TRBD2
abundance: -
v_gene: TRBV29-1
CDR3aa: CSVSTSASSYEQYF
CDR3nt: TGCAGCGTCTCGACTAGCGCGAGCTCCTACGAGCAGTACTTC

j_gene: TRBJ2-7
d_gene: -
abundance: -
v_gene: TRBV10-3
CDR3aa: CAISVERKQYF
CDR3nt: TGTGCCATCAGCGTGGAGAGGAAGCAGTACTTC

j_gene: TRBJ1-2
d_gene: -
abundance: -
v_gene: TRBV14
CDR3aa: CASSQDPTRGVIYGYTF
CDR3nt: TGTGCCAGCAGCCAAGATCCTACCAGGGGTGTGATCTATGGCTACACCTTC

j_gene: TRBJ2-7
d_gene: -
abundance: -
v_gene: TRBV9
CDR3aa: CASSEDSWTEQYF
CDR3nt: TGTGCCAGCAGCGAGGATAGTTGGACAGAGCAGTACTTC

j_gene: TRBJ2-1
d_gene: TRBD1
abundance: many
v_gene: TRBV6-2/TRBV6-3
CDR3aa: CATLWDRGEQFF
CDR3nt: TGTGCCACCCTCTGGGACAGGGGCGAGCAGTTCTTC

j_gene: TRBJ2-5
d_gene: TRBD1
abundance: few
v_gene: TRBV5-1
CDR3aa: CASSQPGQQETQYF
CDR3nt: TGCGCCAGCAGCCAACCGGGACAGCAAGAGACCCAGTACTTC

j_gene: TRBJ2-5
d_gene: -
abundance: -
v_gene: TRBV20-1
CDR3aa: CSASALGSVVEQYF
CDR3nt: TGCAGTGCTAGTGCCCTCGGGAGTGTCGTGGAGCAGTACTTC

j_gene: TRBJ2-3
d_gene: -
abundance: few
v_gene: TRBV7-2
CDR3aa: CASSSGLNTDTQYF
CDR3nt: TGTGCCAGCAGCTCGGGCCTTAACACAGATACGCAGTATTTT

j_gene: TRBJ2-3
d_gene: TRBD2
abundance: -
v_gene: TRBV9
CDR3aa: CASSQIAGGSDTQYF
CDR3nt: TGTGCCAGCAGCCAAATAGCGGGAGGGTCAGATACGCAGTATTTT

j_gene: TRBJ2-7
d_gene: -
abundance: many
v_gene: TRBV7-2
CDR3aa: CASSLGLSSYEQYF
CDR3nt: TGTGCCAGCAGCTTGGGGCTTAGCTCCTACGAGCAGTACTTC

j_gene: TRBJ2-1
d_gene: TRBD2
abundance: -
v_gene: TRBV20-1
CDR3aa: CSARDRLAGRPSSYNEQFF
CDR3nt: TGCAGTGCTAGAGATCGACTAGCGGGGAGGCCAAGCTCCTACAATGAGCAGTTCTTC

j_gene: TRBJ2-3
d_gene: TRBD2
abundance: -
v_gene: TRBV6-6
CDR3aa: CASLSGSHTDTQYF
CDR3nt: TGTGCCAGCCTCAGCGGGAGCCACACAGATACGCAGTATTTT